This TCR beta chain was sequenced for a study of cytomegalovirus exposure and HLA in healthy donors. The primer mix had 60 Vbeta and 13 Jbeta primers. Assay: immunoSEQ multiplex PCR; the TCRdb copy retains only in-frame clones and omits some. Among roughly 97,000 clones listed, roughly 79% were seen once. Only a few counts were recorded for this clone. The antigen is unknown. Study results and caveats: Presence/absence analyses supposed approximately even sequencing depth among donors.

This sequence originates from a man aged 55 to 70 in good health and CMV-seropositive. Sequencing used PBMCs.

The CDR3 region has the DNA TGTGCCAGCAGCTTGGCAGGGAACTCCTACAATGAGCAGTTCTTC. This sequence encodes CASSLAGNSYNEQFF. V is TRBV5-5 and J is TRBJ2-1, with TRBD1 as a possible D gene (5 bases). The germline gives CDR1 SGHKS, CDR2 YYEKEE (reference sequence). This CDR3 comprises 15 residues. Trimming took off 0 bases at V and 0 bases at J, with 7 bases between the two ends. The full variable domain, its missing parts supplied by reference TRBV5-5 and TRBJ2-1, is DAGVTQSPTHLIKTRGQQVTLRCSPISGHKSVSWYQQVLGQGPQFIFQYYEKEERGRGNFPDRFSARQFPNYSSELNVNALLLGDSALYLCASSLAGNSYNEQFFGPGTRLTVL.